The next 3 T cell receptor beta chains were all read from a single sample in a study of cytomegalovirus exposure and HLA in healthy donors. The PCR employed 60 Vbeta primers together with 13 Jbeta primers. The data were produced by immunoSEQ multiplex PCR, yet TCRdb's version contains in-frame clones alone and is incomplete. Of around 140,000 clones listed, 75% to 90% are singletons. The specimen sequenced was PBMCs. The receptors were sampled from a woman aged 30 to 39 in good health and CMV-seronegative.

This clone was observed a few times. This chain links TRBV10-2 with TRBJ2-7; 15 bases are shared with TRBD2. The germline V gene encodes CDR1 WSHSY and CDR2 SAAADI. The CDR3 has 18 amino acids. J was trimmed by 3 bases and V by 3 bases; bases with no gene match: 9. CDR3 nucleotides: TGCGCCAGCAGTGATAGCGGGACTAGCGGGGGGTCGATCTACGAGCAGTACTTC. Amino acid sequence: CASSDSGTSGGSIYEQYF.

The chain combines TRBV6-6 with TRBJ2-4, with D maybe TRBD2 (6 bases). The V gene's germline CDR1 is MNHNY and CDR2 SVGAGI (reference sequence). This CDR3 contains 15 residues. Trimming pared 6 bases from V and 4 bases from J, leaving 16 bases between. CDR3 region: CASSPLLGGKNIQYF. CDR3 nucleotide sequence: TGTGCCAGCAGCCCTCTATTGGGGGGAAAAAACATTCAGTACTTC.

The gene calls are TRBV2 and TRBJ1-4, with D possibly TRBD1 on 6 matching bases. Trimming left V 8 bases short and J 7 bases short, with 14 bases between. The CDR3 length is 13 residues. CDR1 is SNHLY, CDR2 FYNNEI, per germline. Here the CDR3 DNA reads TGTGCCAGCGGGCAGGGGCCGGGTGAAAAACTGTTTTTT. The encoded protein is CASGQGPGEKLFF.